One T cell receptor beta chain is described in this entry. Its antigen is still unknown. This entry belongs to a study of T cells in Graves' hyperthyroidism and ophthalmopathy. Study-wide points: A median approximately 6.8 months before onset, the model predicted ophthalmopathy.

This CDR3 is 16 amino acids long. V shed 1 base and J shed 3 bases, with 13 bases lying between them. Germline CDR1 is SGHVS and CDR2 is FQNEAQ. There were TCR beta CDR3 regions amplified from RNA transcripts. TCR CDR3 regions were first amplified by RT-PCR with HTBI primers. TCRdb fed the multiplex PCR reads into MiXCR, producing one record per CDR3 protein. The table lists 480,000 or so distinct CDR3 sequences, 46% of them singletons. The gene calls are TRBV7-8 and TRBJ1-5; D ambiguous. The TCR was taken from an adult woman with Graves' disease, either hyperthyroidism or ophthalmopathy (not recorded which). The sample comprised peripheral blood or thyroid tissue (not recorded which). CDR3: CASSLGIGRINQPQHF. The CDR3 DNA reads TGTGCCAGCAGCTTAGGGATAGGCAGGATCAATCAGCCCCAGCATTTT. Supplemented by reference TRBV7-8 and TRBJ1-5, the full variable domain reads GAGVSQSPRYKVAKRGQDVALRCDPISGHVSLFWYQQALGQGPEFLTYFQNEAQLDKSGLPSDRFFAERPEGSVSTLKIQRTQQEDSAVYLCASSLGIGRINQPQHFGDGTRLSIL.